The TCR beta chain described here comes from a study of cytomegalovirus exposure and HLA in healthy donors. Across the whole study: There were roughly 80 million unique TCRs (from HLA-typed donors) in an early data release.

Use of 60 Vbeta and 13 Jbeta primers characterized the PCR. Measured with immunoSEQ multiplex PCR; TCRdb has only the in-frame clones, and not every one. The table lists approximately 110,000 clones, 15% of them singletons, with 1.9% in the top ten. Concerning this clone itself: The antigen is undetermined.

Donors consisted of healthy bone marrow donors. V was pared by 5 bases and J by 4 bases, with 12 bases of the junction left unmatched. Germline V gene lookup returns CDR1 MDHEN and CDR2 SYDVKM. The CDR3 sequence is 17 residues long. Findings and caveats of the study: Reports showed the classifier diagnosing cytomegalovirus status with high specificity and sensitivity.

The chain recombines TRBV28 with TRBJ1-5; 9 nucleotides agree with TRBD1. Sequenced sample: PBMCs. The clonotype comes from a woman between 18 and 29 years old in good health and CMV-seronegative. The CDR3 reads CASSPSAGTGSNQPQHF. The CDR3 region has the DNA TGTGCCAGCAGTCCCTCCGCCGGGACAGGGTCTAATCAGCCCCAGCATTTT.